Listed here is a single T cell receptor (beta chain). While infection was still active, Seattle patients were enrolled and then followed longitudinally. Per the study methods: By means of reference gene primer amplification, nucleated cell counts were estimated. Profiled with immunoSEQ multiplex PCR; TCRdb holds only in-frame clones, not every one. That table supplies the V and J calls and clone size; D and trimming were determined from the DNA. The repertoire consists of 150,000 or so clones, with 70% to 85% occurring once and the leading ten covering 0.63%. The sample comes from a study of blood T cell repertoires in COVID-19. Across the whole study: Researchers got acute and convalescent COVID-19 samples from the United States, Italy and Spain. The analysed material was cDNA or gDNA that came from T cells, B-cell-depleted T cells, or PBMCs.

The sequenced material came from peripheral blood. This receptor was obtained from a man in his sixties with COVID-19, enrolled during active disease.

The CDR3 loop reads CASRRQSGNTIYF. CDR3 DNA: TGTGCCAGTAGGCGACAGAGTGGAAACACCATATATTTT. The rearrangement links TRBV19 to TRBJ1-3, with D possibly matching TRBD1 (5 bases). V was pared by 6 bases and J by 3 bases, with 9 bases between. The CDR3 runs 13 residues. CDR1 LNHDA and CDR2 SQIVND come from the germline V gene (reference sequence).